These 29 T cell receptor beta chains came from one sample sequenced in a study of blood T cell repertoires in COVID-19. The protocol was immunoSEQ multiplex PCR, while the TCRdb copy is restricted to in-frame clones and leaves out a portion. The repertoire consists of about 270,000 clones, with roughly nine tenths occurring once and the leading ten covering less than 15%. The sequenced sample consisted of peripheral blood. The receptors were sampled from a woman in her 30s with COVID-19, enrolled during active disease.

The J gene is TRBJ2-1, the V gene TRBV13; 8 nucleotides agree with TRBD2. CDR1 and CDR2 from the germline V gene are PRHDT and FYEKMQ (reference sequence). V lost 4 bases to trimming and J lost 5 bases; unmatched junction nucleotides: 7. The CDR3 extends over 15 amino acids. The CDR3 is CASSSAGGGNNEQFF. CDR3 coding DNA: TGTGCCAGCAGCTCTGCTGGCGGGGGGAACAATGAGCAGTTCTTC.

The V and J genes are TRBV3-1 (or the pseudogene TRBV3-2) and TRBJ1-2, with D hard to call. The CDR3 consists of 16 residues. The V gene lost 7 bases and the J gene lost 0 bases, with 18 bases spanning the gap. Germline V gives CDR1 LGHDT, CDR2 YNNKEL (reference sequence). CDR3 in DNA: TGTGCCAGCACCTCCCGTCAGGCAGAAACTAACTATGGCTACACCTTC. Protein product: CASTSRQAETNYGYTF.

CDR3 nucleotides: TGTGCCATCACTGACAGTTTTAATGAAAAACTGTTTTTT. Translation: CAITDSFNEKLFF. This chain connects TRBV7-6 to TRBJ1-4; D is possibly TRBD1 (5 bases). The CDR3 length is 13 residues. V was trimmed by 10 bases and J by 4 bases, leaving 13 bases between them. The V gene's germline CDR1 is SGHVS and CDR2 FNYEAQ.

The rearrangement joins TRBV7-2 to TRBJ1-2; D may be TRBD1 (5 bases). V shed 5 bases and J shed 2 bases, with 24 bases lying between them. Germline loops: CDR1 SGHTA, CDR2 FQGNSA. The CDR3 has 18 amino acids. The CDR3 DNA sequence: TGTGCCAGCAGCCCAGGGCTACTGGCCGGAGTATCCAACTATGGCTACACCTTC. Residues: CASSPGLLAGVSNYGYTF.

The chain employs TRBV28 and TRBJ2-3, with D uncertain. Looked up from germline, CDR1 is MDHEN and CDR2 is SYDVKM. Deletions cut 2 bases from V and 1 base from J, with 4 bases between. The CDR3 loop spans 13 amino acids. CDR3 nucleotides: TGTGCCAGCAGTTTACCGGGCACAGATACGCAGTATTTT. It encodes CASSLPGTDTQYF.

This chain uses TRBV6-5 with TRBJ1-2; the D is unclear. From germline, CDR1 is MNHEY and CDR2 SVGAGI. Trimming removed 2 bases from V and 8 bases from J, with 21 bases in between. The CDR3 loop spans 16 amino acids. Here the CDR3 DNA reads TGTGCCAGCAGTTACAGTCCTTGGGCCTATCGGGGAGGCTACACCTTC. This sequence encodes CASSYSPWAYRGGYTF.

This clone was found once. This chain uses TRBV14 with TRBJ2-7, with 15 nucleotides matching TRBD2. Germline V gene sequence: CDR1 SGHDN, CDR2 FVKESK. CDR3 size: 16 residues. Trimming removed 7 bases from V and 6 bases from J; junction bases left unmatched: 10. Written as DNA, the CDR3 is TGTGCCAGCACCCAGGGGACTAGCGGGGGGAACCGCGAGCAGTACTTC. Translated: CASTQGTSGGNREQYF.

This rearrangement joins TRBV2 to TRBJ2-7, with 9 bases matching TRBD1. The ends lost 4 bases at V and 3 bases at J; junction bases unmatched: 4. This CDR3 has 14 amino acids. Germline lookup yields CDR1 SNHLY and CDR2 FYNNEI. CDR3 in amino acids: CASSVRTGDYEQYF. In DNA, the CDR3 is TGTGCCAGCAGTGTCAGGACAGGGGACTACGAGCAGTACTTC.

The chain links TRBV21-1 to TRBJ2-7; the D segment call TRBD1 is taken from the table without a DNA check. TRBV21-1 is designated a pseudogene. The CDR3 extends over 16 amino acids. CDR3 sequence (DNA): TGTGCCAGCAGCAAACGATGGGACAAGAGCTCCTACGAGCAGTACTTC. It yields the protein CASSKRWDKSSYEQYF.

The chain employs TRBV6-1 and TRBJ1-5; unclear D gene. Germline V CDR1 and CDR2: MNHNS, SASEGT. V dropped 2 bases and J dropped 7 bases, with 9 bases sitting between them. The CDR3 runs to 13 residues. The CDR3 region has the DNA TGTGCCAGCAGTGAACGGAGAGAGCAGCCCCAGCATTTT. Translating gives CASSERREQPQHF.

The V gene is TRBV6-5, the J gene TRBJ2-3; 12 bases match TRBD2. CDR3 size: 16 residues. The V gene's germline CDR1 is MNHEY and CDR2 SVGAGI. The V and J ends lost 1 base and 2 bases, in that order; junction bases with no gene match: 1. CDR3 coding DNA: TGTGCCAGCAGTTACTGGACTAGCGGGGACACAGATACGCAGTATTTT. This sequence encodes CASSYWTSGDTDTQYF.

J is TRBJ1-3 and V is TRBV5-1; possible D gene TRBD1, 5 bases. Trimming stripped 1 base from V and 0 bases from J, with 20 bases between. This CDR3 has 19 amino acids. CDR1 SGHRS and CDR2 YFSETQ come from the germline V gene. As DNA, the CDR3 is TGCGCCAGCAGCTTGTCGACATTCGGCGGGGGTGTCTCTGGAAACACCATATATTTT. Amino acid sequence: CASSLSTFGGGVSGNTIYF.

The chain combines TRBV4-1 with TRBJ1-6; D gene ambiguous. Per the germline V gene, CDR1 is MGHRA and CDR2 is YSYEKL. There are 16 residues in the CDR3. Deletions cut 0 bases from V and 0 bases from J, with 6 bases between. In DNA form, the CDR3 reads TGCGCCAGCAGCCAAGAGGGGAGCTCCTATAATTCACCCCTCCACTTT. This translates into CASSQEGSSYNSPLHF.

The chain couples TRBV28 to TRBJ1-1; 8 positions agree with TRBD1. This CDR3 is built from 15 residues. V dropped 6 bases and J dropped 5; count of bases not matched to a gene: 11. Germline V CDR1 and CDR2: MDHEN, SYDVKM. The CDR3 DNA reads as TGTGCCAGCAGGCCTAGGGACAGGTTGACGACTGAAGCTTTCTTT. Translated: CASRPRDRLTTEAFF. Full variable domain (remainder filled in from reference TRBV28 and TRBJ1-1): DVKVTQSSRYLVKRTGEKVFLECVQDMDHENMFWYRQDPGLGLRLIYFSYDVKMKEKGDIPEGYSVSREKKERFSLILESASTNQTSMYLCASRPRDRLTTEAFFGQGTRLTVV.

Here the CDR3 reads CASSKGESSPYEQYF. DNA of the CDR3: TGTGCCAGCAGCAAAGGAGAGTCGAGCCCCTACGAGCAGTACTTC. The V and J genes are TRBV21-1 and TRBJ2-7; the table's D call of TRBD2 was not tested on the DNA. TRBV21-1 is flagged as a pseudogene. This CDR3 is built from 15 residues.

This chain's CDR3 is CASSSTSGGPYEQYF. The DNA of the CDR3 is TGTGCCAGCAGCTCGACTAGCGGGGGACCCTACGAGCAGTACTTC. The gene calls are TRBV11-2 and TRBJ2-7, with TRBD2 matching over 12 bases. Germline V gives CDR1 SGHAT, CDR2 FQNNGV. Trimming took 4 bases from V and 2 from J; bases not matched to a gene: 3. CDR3 size: 15 residues.

The J gene is TRBJ1-1, the V gene TRBV5-4; possibly TRBD1 for D (6 bases). Germline-derived CDR1 and CDR2 are SGHNT and YYREEE (reference sequence). This CDR3 is built from 13 residues. Trimming took 3 bases from V and 5 from J, leaving 11 bases between them. For the CDR3, the DNA is TGTGCCAGCAGCTCAGGGGTGGGTACTGAAGCTTTCTTT. It codes for CASSSGVGTEAFF.

This chain uses TRBV7-9 with TRBJ2-7; D might be TRBD1 (5 bases). CDR3 length: 15 residues. Germline CDR1 is SEHNR and CDR2 is FQNEAQ (reference sequence). V shed 4 bases and J shed 1 base, with 14 bases lying between them. Here the CDR3 reads CASSSTQGWSYEQYF. The CDR3, as DNA: TGTGCCAGCAGCTCTACCCAGGGATGGTCCTACGAGCAGTACTTC.

This chain links TRBV7-2 with TRBJ1-6; 7 positions match TRBD1. V gave up 5 bases and J gave up 7 bases; unmatched junction bases: 8. Germline V gene data show CDR1 as SGHTA and CDR2 as FQGNSA. The CDR3 has 15 amino acids. DNA for the CDR3: TGTGCCAGCAGCCGGTCAGGGGGGAACAATTCACCCCTCCACTTT. This codes for CASSRSGGNNSPLHF. Together with reference TRBV7-2 and TRBJ1-6, the CDR3 gives the full variable domain: GAGVSQSPSNKVTEKGKDVELRCDPISGHTALYWYRQSLGQGLEFLIYFQGNSAPDKSGLPSDRFSAERTGGSVSTLTIQRTQQEDSAVYLCASSRSGGNNSPLHFGNGTRLTVT.

The rearrangement joins TRBV2 to TRBJ2-3, with D tentatively TRBD2 (5 bases). Germline V gene sequence: CDR1 SNHLY, CDR2 FYNNEI. V was clipped by 6 bases and J by 2 bases, with 15 bases between them. The CDR3 extends over 15 amino acids. CDR3 sequence: CASSPAGTSTDTQYF. In DNA, the CDR3 is TGTGCCAGCAGCCCCGCGGGTACCTCCACAGATACGCAGTATTTT.

The CDR3 coding sequence is TGTGCCAGCAGCTTGGGATGGAGGCCAGAAGAGACCCAGTACTTC. It specifies CASSLGWRPEETQYF. The genes are TRBV5-4 and TRBJ2-5; D is perhaps TRBD2 (5 bases). Deletions cut 0 bases from V and 3 bases from J, with 12 bases between. Germline CDR1 and CDR2: SGHNT and YYREEE (reference sequence). The CDR3 sequence is 15 residues long.

The chain combines TRBV4-1 with TRBJ1-3; D unclear. CDR1 and CDR2 from the germline V gene are MGHRA and YSYEKL. The V gene lost 4 bases and the J gene lost 0 bases, with 13 bases spanning the gap. The CDR3 runs to 16 residues. In DNA, the CDR3 is TGCGCCAGCAGCCGAGAGCTAGTCCCCTCTGGAAACACCATATATTTT. This gives the protein CASSRELVPSGNTIYF.

The chain couples TRBV7-9 to TRBJ2-7; D remains unclear. Germline-derived CDR1 and CDR2 are SEHNR and FQNEAQ (reference sequence). V lost 2 bases, J lost 0 bases, and 8 bases lay in between. The CDR3 length is 14 residues. CDR3 bases: TGTGCCAGCAGCTTACAACTGATCTCCTACGAGCAGTACTTC. It encodes CASSLQLISYEQYF.

J is TRBJ1-1 and V is TRBV9, with D possibly matching TRBD1 (6 bases). Germline V gene data show CDR1 as SGDLS and CDR2 as YYNGEE. The CDR3 covers 12 residues. Trimming removed 3 bases from V and 6 bases from J, with 9 bases in between. For the CDR3, the DNA is TGTGCCAGCAGCGGAAACAGGGCTGAAGCTTTCTTT. The encoded protein is CASSGNRAEAFF.

V and J are TRBV19 and TRBJ1-1; D is uncertain. Germline V lookup: CDR1 LNHDA, CDR2 SQIVND (reference sequence). Trimming removed 10 bases at V and 4 bases at J, with 22 bases between. The CDR3 covers 15 residues. CDR3 sequence (DNA): TGTGCCACCTCCAATCCGCCACCGGGGTCCACTGAAGCTTTCTTT. It translates to CATSNPPPGSTEAFF.

This sequence joins TRBV5-6 and TRBJ2-5; 8 bases align to TRBD2. Germline V gene data show CDR1 as SGHDT and CDR2 as YYEEEE. The CDR3 contains 15 residues. V shed 4 bases, J shed 2 bases, and the junction held 7 bases outside the gene matches. DNA for the CDR3: TGTGCCAGCAGCACTGCCTCGGGAGGGCAAGAGACCCAGTACTTC. Amino acid sequence: CASSTASGGQETQYF. Full variable domain (outside the CDR3, taken from reference TRBV5-6 and TRBJ2-5): DAGVTQSPTHLIKTRGQQVTLRCSPKSGHDTVSWYQQALGQGPQFIFQYYEEEERQRGNFPDRFSGHQFPNYSSELNVNALLLGDSALYLCASSTASGGQETQYFGPGTRLLVL.

This clone was counted once. This chain links TRBV6-5 with TRBJ1-1, with TRBD1 identical over 8 bases. The CDR3 length is 15 residues. Germline CDR1 reads MNHEY; CDR2 reads SVGAGI. Trimming took 5 bases from V and 4 from J; bases not matched to a gene: 9. The CDR3 spells CASSRRTGFGTEAFF. CDR3 coding DNA: TGTGCCAGCAGTCGACGGACAGGGTTTGGCACTGAAGCTTTCTTT.

This clone was counted only a few times. This chain links TRBV7-7 with TRBJ2-5; 10 bases line up with TRBD2. CDR1 and CDR2 from the germline V gene are SSHAT and FNYEAQ (reference sequence). V was clipped by 2 bases and J by 4 bases; unmatched bases: 7. The CDR3 loop spans 16 amino acids. The CDR3 protein is CASSLRAGGPPETQYF. The CDR3 nucleotides read TGTGCCAGCAGCTTAAGAGCGGGGGGGCCGCCAGAGACCCAGTACTTC.

The chain joins TRBV7-6 to TRBJ2-3; 8 bases line up with TRBD2. CDR1 is SGHVS, CDR2 FNYEAQ, per germline. CDR3 length: 15 amino acids. The junction had 8 bases not matched to a gene; V was cut back by 7 bases and J by 2 bases. In nucleotides, the CDR3 is TGTGCCAGCACCTCCCGGGGGGGGAACACAGATACGCAGTATTTT. Translating gives CASTSRGGNTDTQYF.